Listed here are 24 T cell receptor beta chains from one sample, sequenced in a study of blood T cell repertoires in COVID-19. Clones were read by immunoSEQ multiplex PCR, and TCRdb kept only the in-frame ones, dropping some. The table shows roughly 380,000 clones, with more than 75% occurring only once. The material sequenced was PBMCs or T cells enriched from blood (not recorded which). These receptors originate from a man aged 25 to 45 who had recovered from COVID-19.

The rearrangement uses TRBV7-8 and TRBJ2-5, with 7 bases that match TRBD2. This CDR3 is 13 amino acids long. The ends lost 3 bases at V and 5 bases at J; junction bases unmatched: 3. CDR1 and CDR2 (germline): SGHVS, FQNEAQ. As DNA, the CDR3 is TGTGCCAGCAGCTTCGGGGGAGGGGAGACCCAGTACTTC. Its translation: CASSFGGGETQYF.

J is TRBJ1-6 and V is TRBV9; 9 bases match TRBD1. The ends lost 1 base at V and 7 bases at J; junction bases unmatched: 3. The V gene's germline CDR1 is SGDLS and CDR2 YYNGEE. The CDR3 runs 15 residues. The CDR3 region is CASSVIGQGNSPLHF. CDR3 sequence (DNA): TGTGCCAGCAGCGTAATTGGACAGGGGAATTCACCCCTCCACTTT.

The CDR3 bases are TGTGCCAGCAGCTTAGGACAGGGGGCTGAAGCTTTCTTT. This sequence encodes CASSLGQGAEAFF. This chain links TRBV11-2 with TRBJ1-1, with TRBD1 matching 9 bases. The V segment lost 1 base and the J segment 6 bases; nucleotides outside the gene matches: 0. The CDR3 extends over 13 amino acids. In germline, CDR1 is SGHAT, CDR2 FQNNGV.

This chain links TRBV7-8 with TRBJ1-5; TRBD1 matches at 7 bases. The V gene's germline CDR1 is SGHVS and CDR2 FQNEAQ. V was clipped by 7 bases and J by 3 bases; unmatched bases: 9. This CDR3 has 15 amino acids. The CDR3 reads CASTIGQVVNQPQHF. Here the CDR3 DNA reads TGTGCCAGCACCATTGGACAGGTCGTCAATCAGCCCCAGCATTTT.

The chain uses TRBV5-1 and TRBJ2-1; maybe TRBD1 (7 bases). The CDR3 runs to 16 residues. The V end lost 7 bases, the J end lost 0 bases, and 17 bases lay between the germline ends. CDR1 and CDR2 from the germline V gene are SGHRS and YFSETQ. The CDR3 spells CASGPGGSTSYNEQFF. CDR3 DNA sequence: TGCGCCAGCGGCCCAGGGGGGTCGACCTCCTACAATGAGCAGTTCTTC.

CDR3 DNA sequence: TGTGCCAGCAGTGGCCCGAGCTCCTATAATTCACCCCTCCACTTT. Translating it yields CASSGPSSYNSPLHF. This chain connects TRBV2 to TRBJ1-6; D remains ambiguous. This CDR3 region has 15 residues. Germline values: CDR1 SNHLY, CDR2 FYNNEI. The V end was cut by 4 bases, the J end by 0 bases, with 7 bases between.

This chain uses TRBV5-1 with TRBJ1-6; TRBD1 matches 9 bases. Trimming at V came to 0 bases and at J to 4 bases, leaving 5 bases not matched to a gene. This CDR3 region has 17 residues. Germline CDR1 reads SGHRS; CDR2 reads YFSETQ. The CDR3 sequence is CASSLAPGQGYNSPLHF. CDR3 in DNA: TGCGCCAGCAGCTTGGCACCGGGACAGGGTTATAATTCACCCCTCCACTTT.

The chain uses TRBV19 and TRBJ2-1, with D unclear. The CDR3 length is 13 residues. Germline V CDR1 and CDR2: LNHDA, SQIVND (reference sequence). V gave up 3 bases and J gave up 4 bases, with 7 bases separating them. The CDR3 sequence: CASSIGQYNEQFF. The DNA for the CDR3 is TGTGCCAGTAGTATTGGGCAATACAATGAGCAGTTCTTC.

This chain connects TRBV7-2 to TRBJ2-1, with 8 nucleotides matching TRBD2. Germline V gives CDR1 SGHTA, CDR2 FQGNSA. The CDR3 has 17 amino acids. V lost 1 base, J lost 10 bases, and 15 bases stayed unmatched. The CDR3 nucleotides are TGTGCCAGCAGCTTAGGGGTCACCCGGGGGGGCCGGGACGAGCAGTTCTTC. It yields the protein CASSLGVTRGGRDEQFF. The entire variable domain, with the rest obtained from reference TRBV7-2 and TRBJ2-1, is as follows: GAGVSQSPSNKVTEKGKDVELRCDPISGHTALYWYRQSLGQGLEFLIYFQGNSAPDKSGLPSDRFSAERTGGSVSTLTIQRTQQEDSAVYLCASSLGVTRGGRDEQFFGPGTRLTVL.

The V call is TRBV25-1, the J call TRBJ2-6; D is unclear. The CDR3 is 14 amino acids. The V and J ends lost 7 bases and 4 bases respectively, with 11 bases between them. The germline gives CDR1 MGHDK, CDR2 SYGVNS. The CDR3 coding sequence is TGTGCCAGCATCCCCGGTGTAGGGGCCAACGTCCTGACTTTC. Its translation: CASIPGVGANVLTF.

CDR3 sequence: CASSLDGGNEKLFF. The DNA of the CDR3 is TGTGCCAGCAGCTTAGACGGGGGGAATGAAAAACTGTTTTTT. The chain couples TRBV11-3 to TRBJ1-4, with D perhaps TRBD1 (5 bases). Between the trimmed V and J ends, which lost 0 bases and 5 bases, there was a span of 7 bases. The CDR3 length is 14 residues. Germline V lookup: CDR1 SGHNT, CDR2 YENEEA.

This rearrangement joins TRBV7-6 to TRBJ2-6; 9 bases are a match to TRBD1. The length of the CDR3 is 19 residues. Unmatched junction bases numbered 12, after V lost 5 bases and J lost 1 base. Germline CDR1 is SGHVS and CDR2 is FNYEAQ. Written as DNA, the CDR3 is TGTGCCAGCAGCGGTTTTCCGGGACAGGGAGGGTCTGGGGCCAACGTCCTGACTTTC. It specifies CASSGFPGQGGSGANVLTF.

In this sample, this clone turned up a few times. This chain uses TRBV5-1 with TRBJ1-5; 12 nucleotides agree with TRBD1. Germline lookup yields CDR1 SGHRS and CDR2 YFSETQ. J was trimmed by 5 bases and V by 4 bases; bases with no gene match: 4. The CDR3 covers 15 residues. In DNA, the CDR3 is TGCGCCAGCAGCCCCGGGACAGGGGGCTATCAGCCCCAGCATTTT. It codes for CASSPGTGGYQPQHF.

The J gene is TRBJ2-3, the V gene TRBV9, with a tentative D call TRBD1 (5 bases). V was shortened by 3 bases and J by 0 bases, with 11 bases between the two germline ends. The germline V gene has CDR1 SGDLS and CDR2 YYNGEE. CDR3 length: 15 residues. The CDR3 region is CASSETAYSTDTQYF. The DNA for the CDR3 is TGTGCCAGCAGCGAGACAGCTTATAGCACAGATACGCAGTATTTT.

In its sample, this clone was seen a few times. The chain is built from TRBV28 and TRBJ1-4; D might be TRBD1 (5 bases). The CDR3 runs to 17 residues. Germline V gene sequence: CDR1 MDHEN, CDR2 SYDVKM. The V and J ends lost 7 bases and 8 bases respectively, with 26 bases between them. CDR3 nucleotides: TGTGCCAGCAACCCTTTTAAGGGGTTTGTGAGTGTGGAAAAACTGTTTTTT. Translating gives CASNPFKGFVSVEKLFF.

The rearrangement joins TRBV5-1 to TRBJ1-1; perhaps TRBD1 as D (5 bases). The CDR3 extends over 15 amino acids. Per the germline V gene, CDR1 is SGHRS and CDR2 is YFSETQ. V dropped 6 bases and J dropped 5 bases, with 20 bases sitting between them. The CDR3 coding sequence is TGCGCCAGCAATCATCCGGGGCCTGCGGGGACTGAAGCTTTCTTT. It encodes CASNHPGPAGTEAFF.

The chain combines TRBV9 with TRBJ1-6; D gene unclear. CDR3 length: 15 amino acids. Germline V CDR1 and CDR2: SGDLS, YYNGEE. V dropped 4 bases and J dropped 4 bases, with 12 bases sitting between them. The CDR3 region has the DNA TGTGCCAGCAGCTCCGGCGGAGGTTATAATTCACCCCTCCACTTT. This encodes CASSSGGGYNSPLHF. The variable domain in full, with the rest retrieved from reference TRBV9 and TRBJ1-6, is DSGVTQTPKHLITATGQRVTLRCSPRSGDLSVYWYQQSLDQGLQFLIQYYNGEERAKGNILERFSAQQFPDLHSELNLSSLELGDSALYFCASSSGGGYNSPLHFGNGTRLTVT.

The genes are TRBV6-5 and TRBJ2-7; D is perhaps TRBD1 (6 bases). CDR1 and CDR2 from the germline V gene are MNHEY and SVGAGI. The CDR3 has 14 amino acids. Trimming took off 1 base at V and 4 bases at J, with 11 bases between the two ends. The chain's CDR3 is CASSYLTGGYEQYF. In DNA, the CDR3 is TGTGCCAGCAGTTACTTGACAGGAGGATACGAGCAGTACTTC.

This clone was counted once. The chain carries TRBV10-2 and TRBJ2-7; 9 bases map to TRBD1. The CDR3 covers 13 residues. From germline, CDR1 is WSHSY and CDR2 SAAADI. After removal of 7 bases from V and 5 bases from J, the junction contained 6 bases not matched to a gene. The CDR3 loop reads CASIGQGRDEQYF. DNA of the CDR3: TGCGCCAGCATTGGACAGGGGAGAGACGAGCAGTACTTC.

The chain has TRBV6-5 and TRBJ1-2, with D hard to call. In germline, CDR1 is MNHEY, CDR2 SVGAGI. Trimming stripped 8 bases from V and 8 bases from J, with 15 bases between. This CDR3 comprises 12 residues. CDR3 in DNA: TGTGCCAGCGCGGGCCCACTGGTAGGCTACACCTTC. Its translation: CASAGPLVGYTF.

CDR3 DNA sequence: TGTGCCAGCAGCGAATACAGGGGGCGGGATAACTATGGCTACACCTTC. This translates into CASSEYRGRDNYGYTF. The gene calls are TRBV7-6 and TRBJ1-2, with 9 nucleotides matching TRBD1. Germline CDR1 is SGHVS and CDR2 is FNYEAQ. After removal of 5 bases from V and 1 base from J, the junction contained 8 bases not matched to a gene. The CDR3 extends over 16 amino acids.

The CDR3 DNA reads TGTGCCAGCAGCTTAGTGGCAGGGAAAGGGAACGAGCAGTACTTC. Translation gives CASSLVAGKGNEQYF. This chain links TRBV13 with TRBJ2-7; TRBD1 is a possible D gene (5 bases). V was trimmed by 1 base and J by 5 bases, leaving 15 bases between them. Germline V gives CDR1 PRHDT, CDR2 FYEKMQ (reference sequence). CDR3 size: 15 residues.

The chain carries TRBV27 and TRBJ1-5; no firm D call. The CDR3 contains 12 residues. Per the germline V gene, CDR1 is MNHEY and CDR2 is SMNVEV (reference sequence). Between the trimmed V and J ends, which lost 6 bases and 7 bases, there was a span of 10 bases. The CDR3 is CASRRGRQPQHF. Written as DNA, the CDR3 is TGTGCCAGCAGACGGGGTCGGCAGCCCCAGCATTTT.

For the CDR3, the DNA is TGTGCCTGGAGCATTGGACACCTTTGGAGCAATCAGCCCCAGCATTTT. Translation gives CAWSIGHLWSNQPQHF. The chain has TRBV30 and TRBJ1-5, with D possibly matching TRBD1 (5 bases). Germline CDR1 GTSNPN, CDR2 SVGIG (reference sequence). CDR3 length: 16 amino acids. V lost 3 bases to trimming and J lost 1 base, with 16 bases between them.